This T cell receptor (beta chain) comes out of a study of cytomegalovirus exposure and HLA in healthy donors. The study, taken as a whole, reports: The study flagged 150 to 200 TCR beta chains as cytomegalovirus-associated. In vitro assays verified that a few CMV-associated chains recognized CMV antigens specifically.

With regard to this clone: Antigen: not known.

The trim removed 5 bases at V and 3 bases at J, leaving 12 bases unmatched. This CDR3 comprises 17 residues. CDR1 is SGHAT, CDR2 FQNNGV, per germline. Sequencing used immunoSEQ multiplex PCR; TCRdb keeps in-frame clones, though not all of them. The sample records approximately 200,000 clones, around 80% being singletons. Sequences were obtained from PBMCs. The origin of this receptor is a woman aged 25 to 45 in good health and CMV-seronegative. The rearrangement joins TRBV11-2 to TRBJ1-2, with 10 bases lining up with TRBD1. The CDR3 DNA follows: TGTGCCAGCAGCCTAGGACAGGGGGTTGGTCGCGACTATGGCTACACCTTC. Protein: CASSLGQGVGRDYGYTF.